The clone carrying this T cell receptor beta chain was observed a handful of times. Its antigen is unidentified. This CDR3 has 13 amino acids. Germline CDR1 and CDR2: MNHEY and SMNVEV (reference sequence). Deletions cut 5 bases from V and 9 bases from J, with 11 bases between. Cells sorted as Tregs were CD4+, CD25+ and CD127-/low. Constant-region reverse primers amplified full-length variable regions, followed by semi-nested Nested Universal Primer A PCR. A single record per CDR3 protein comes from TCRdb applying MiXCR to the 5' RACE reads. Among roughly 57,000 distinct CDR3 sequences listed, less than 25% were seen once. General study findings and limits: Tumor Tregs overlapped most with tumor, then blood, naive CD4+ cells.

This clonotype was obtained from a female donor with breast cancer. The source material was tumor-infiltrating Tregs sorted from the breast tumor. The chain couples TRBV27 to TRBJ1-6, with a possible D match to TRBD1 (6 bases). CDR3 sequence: CASSPRDTSPLHF. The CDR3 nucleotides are TGTGCCAGCAGTCCCCGGGACACTTCACCCCTCCACTTT.